What follows are 25 T cell receptor beta chains derived from one specimen sequenced in a study of shared clonotypes between healthy human individuals. Only in-frame clones appear in the TCRdb table, and some are missing; sequencing was by immunoSEQ multiplex PCR. Of more than 1.2 million clones in the sample, approximately 98.5% were seen once. Sequencing used naive CD4+ T cells sorted from blood. Subset of the sample: CD45RA+ positively selected. All receptors derive from a man in his thirties or forties in good health.

The chain employs TRBV5-1 and TRBJ1-1, with D perhaps TRBD1 (5 bases). Germline assignment: CDR1 SGHRS and CDR2 YFSETQ. This CDR3 spans 15 amino acids. Between the trimmed V and J ends, which lost 4 bases and 1 base, there was a span of 14 bases. The CDR3 sequence: CASSPQGRTNTEAFF. CDR3 DNA: TGCGCCAGCAGCCCGCAGGGTAGGACGAACACTGAAGCTTTCTTT. Drawing the rest from reference TRBV5-1 and TRBJ1-1, the complete variable domain is KAGVTQTPRYLIKTRGQQVTLSCSPISGHRSVSWYQQTPGQGLQFLFEYFSETQRNKGNFPGRFSGRQFSNSRSEMNVSTLELGDSALYLCASSPQGRTNTEAFFGQGTRLTVV.

This sequence joins TRBV7-3 and TRBJ2-1, with TRBD2 identical over 10 bases. The CDR3 loop spans 15 amino acids. After removal of 5 bases from V and 5 bases from J, the junction contained 6 bases not matched to a gene. CDR1 and CDR2 from the germline V gene are SGHTA and FQGTGA. This chain's CDR3 is CASSTLAGEDNEQFF. CDR3 sequence (DNA): TGTGCCAGCAGCACGCTAGCGGGGGAAGACAATGAGCAGTTCTTC. Full variable domain (missing parts from reference TRBV7-3 and TRBJ2-1): GAGVSQTPSNKVTEKGKYVELRCDPISGHTALYWYRQSLGQGPEFLIYFQGTGAADDSGLPNDRFFAVRPEGSVSTLKIQRTERGDSAVYLCASSTLAGEDNEQFFGPGTRLTVL.

The rearrangement links TRBV9 to TRBJ2-1; D unclear. This CDR3 is built from 14 residues. V lost 0 bases, J lost 7 bases, and 11 bases lay in between. Germline assignment: CDR1 SGDLS and CDR2 YYNGEE. Here the CDR3 reads CASSVGVVGNEQFF. CDR3 nucleotide sequence: TGTGCCAGCAGCGTAGGTGTCGTTGGGAATGAGCAGTTCTTC.

The V gene is TRBV29-1, the J gene TRBJ2-1; no clear D gene. V was pared by 5 bases and J by 5 bases, with 13 bases between. The CDR3 is 13 amino acids. CDR1 is SQVTM and CDR2 is ANQGSEA in the germline V gene. The CDR3 DNA reads as TGCAGCGTTCACCGCGGAGTTAACAATGAGCAGTTCTTC. Amino acids: CSVHRGVNNEQFF.

V is TRBV15 and J is TRBJ1-1; no reliable D call. CDR1 and CDR2 (germline): LNHNV, YYDKDF (reference sequence). This CDR3 spans 15 amino acids. Trimming left V 6 bases short and J 3 bases short, with 17 bases between. In DNA, the CDR3 is TGTGCCACCAGTGCGGACGGGAGGTGGGACACTGAAGCTTTCTTT. This translates into CATSADGRWDTEAFF.

The genes are TRBV5-1 and TRBJ2-7; D perhaps matches TRBD2 (5 bases). CDR3 length: 15 residues. Trimming took off 3 bases at V and 3 bases at J, with 16 bases between the two ends. The germline V gene encodes CDR1 SGHRS and CDR2 YFSETQ. The CDR3 region has the DNA TGCGCCAGCAGCTCTTTGGTCGGGGTCGGCTACGAGCAGTACTTC. Translation: CASSSLVGVGYEQYF.

The chain couples TRBV9 to TRBJ2-2, with D perhaps matching TRBD2 (6 bases). V lost 1 base and J lost 0, with 16 bases in between. Germline CDR1 reads SGDLS; CDR2 reads YYNGEE. The CDR3 totals 18 residues. This chain's CDR3 is CASSVTLLAAPNTGELFF. DNA of the CDR3: TGTGCCAGCAGCGTAACTCTTTTAGCGGCACCGAACACCGGGGAGCTGTTTTTT.

The chain employs TRBV5-1 and TRBJ1-3, with TRBD1 identical over 8 bases. The CDR3 has 17 amino acids. V lost 0 bases and J lost 0; bases outside the gene matches: 5. Germline-derived CDR1 and CDR2 are SGHRS and YFSETQ. CDR3: CASSLVGQESSGNTIYF. As DNA, the CDR3 is TGCGCCAGCAGCTTGGTGGGACAGGAGAGCTCTGGAAACACCATATATTTT.

The chain recombines TRBV7-2 with TRBJ2-7; a possible D gene is TRBD1 (6 bases). Germline values: CDR1 SGHTA, CDR2 FQGNSA. Between the trimmed V and J ends, which lost 8 bases and 3 bases, there was a span of 26 bases. The CDR3 loop spans 17 amino acids. CDR3 sequence (DNA): TGTGCCAGCCCGAAAGACCAACAGGGAACCCCTTTCTACGAGCAGTACTTC. It yields the protein CASPKDQQGTPFYEQYF.

For this clone: This CDR3 is also generated by other DNA sequences in the sample. DNA for the CDR3: TGTGCCAGCAGTTACACCCCCGGCAACTATGGCTACACCTTC. Its translation: CASSYTPGNYGYTF. The chain employs TRBV6-5 and TRBJ1-2, with D uncertain. The V end lost 2 bases, the J end lost 2 bases, and 9 bases lay between the germline ends. The CDR3 has 14 amino acids. Germline V CDR1 and CDR2: MNHEY, SVGAGI.

The chain recombines TRBV29-1 with TRBJ2-3, with D maybe TRBD2 (6 bases). The CDR3 contains 12 residues. The V gene's germline CDR1 is SQVTM and CDR2 ANQGSEA. Trimming cost V 7 bases and J 3 bases, with 11 bases left between them. CDR3 residues: CSAGRTTDTQYF. Here the CDR3 DNA reads TGCAGCGCCGGGAGAACGACAGATACGCAGTATTTT.

Note on this clone: Within the sample, other DNA sequences also encode this same CDR3. The chain carries TRBV7-9 and TRBJ2-5; the D is unclear. V lost 2 bases, J lost 2 bases, and 6 bases lay in between. The CDR3 covers 13 residues. CDR1 is SEHNR, CDR2 FQNEAQ, per germline (reference sequence). The CDR3: CASSLRLQETQYF. The CDR3 nucleotides read TGTGCCAGCAGCTTAAGACTGCAAGAGACCCAGTACTTC. Variable domain in full (rest from reference TRBV7-9 and TRBJ2-5): DTGVSQNPRHKITKRGQNVTFRCDPISEHNRLYWYRQTLGQGPEFLTYFQNEAQLEKSRLLSDRFSAERPKGSFSTLEIQRTEQGDSAMYLCASSLRLQETQYFGPGTRLLVL.

J is TRBJ1-3 and V is TRBV5-1; unclear D gene. Trimming took off 4 bases at V and 2 bases at J, with 16 bases between the two ends. This CDR3 has 16 amino acids. In germline, CDR1 is SGHRS, CDR2 YFSETQ. As DNA, the CDR3 is TGCGCCAGCAGCCCCCCCGAGGGAACGACTGGAAACACCATATATTTT. This encodes CASSPPEGTTGNTIYF.

Here the CDR3 reads CATSSRNTGELFF. In DNA, the CDR3 is TGTGCCACCAGCAGTAGGAACACCGGGGAGCTGTTTTTT. The rearrangement joins TRBV15 to TRBJ2-2; D gene uncertain. Trimming left V 3 bases short and J 1 base short, with 3 bases between. This CDR3 contains 13 residues. Germline assignment: CDR1 LNHNV and CDR2 YYDKDF (reference sequence).

This clone was recorded once. At one end the junction does not follow the germline gene, possibly because of a read error. This sequence joins TRBV9 and TRBJ2-7; D not resolved. CDR1 is SGDLS, CDR2 YYNGEE, per germline. The CDR3 length is 9 residues. The chain's CDR3 is CASSVEATF. CDR3 bases: TGTGCCAGCAGCGTAGAGGCCACCTTC.

The J gene is TRBJ1-4, the V gene TRBV19, with D unresolved. Per the germline V gene, CDR1 is LNHDA and CDR2 is SQIVND (reference sequence). The CDR3 spans 15 residues. V shed 4 bases and J shed 0 bases, with 9 bases lying between them. This CDR3 reads CASSTRPATNEKLFF. CDR3 sequence (DNA): TGTGCCAGTAGTACTAGACCCGCAACTAATGAAAAACTGTTTTTT.

V is TRBV2 and J is TRBJ2-2; TRBD1 might be the D (6 bases). This CDR3 spans 16 amino acids. Germline CDR1 and CDR2: SNHLY and FYNNEI. V was shortened by 3 bases and J by 1 base, with 12 bases between the two germline ends. The CDR3 loop is CASSDSEGQNTGELFF. The CDR3 DNA is TGTGCCAGCAGTGACAGCGAGGGACAGAACACCGGGGAGCTGTTTTTT. Full variable domain (missing parts from reference TRBV2 and TRBJ2-2): EPEVTQTPSHQVTQMGQEVILRCVPISNHLYFYWYRQILGQKVEFLVSFYNNEISEKSEIFDDQFSVERPDGSNFTLKIRSTKLEDSAMYFCASSDSEGQNTGELFFGEGSRLTVL.

Worth noting for this clone: The same CDR3 arises from other DNA sequences in this sample as well. The rearrangement links TRBV14 to TRBJ2-7, with D hard to call. CDR3 length: 12 residues. V shed 4 bases and J shed 0 bases, with 4 bases lying between them. Germline V gene lookup returns CDR1 SGHDN and CDR2 FVKESK. As DNA, the CDR3 is TGTGCCAGCAGCCGAAGCTCCTACGAGCAGTACTTC. This codes for CASSRSSYEQYF.

The J gene is TRBJ2-7, the V gene TRBV11-2; D uncertain. Trimming removed 1 base from V and 2 bases from J, with 9 bases in between. The V gene's germline CDR1 is SGHAT and CDR2 FQNNGV. The length of the CDR3 is 14 residues. The CDR3: CASSLVWVPYEQYF. The CDR3 DNA reads as TGTGCCAGCAGCTTAGTCTGGGTACCCTACGAGCAGTACTTC. Full variable domain (rest looked up from reference TRBV11-2 and TRBJ2-7): EAGVAQSPRYKIIEKRQSVAFWCNPISGHATLYWYQQILGQGPKLLIQFQNNGVVDDSQLPKDRFSAERLKGVDSTLKIQPAKLEDSAVYLCASSLVWVPYEQYFGPGTRLTVT.

To note about this clone: Other DNA sequences in this specimen translate into the identical CDR3. V is TRBV11-3 and J is TRBJ2-5; D is possibly TRBD1 or TRBD2 (5 bases each). The V end lost 1 base, the J end lost 5 bases, and 11 bases lay between the germline ends. CDR3 length: 14 amino acids. From germline, CDR1 is SGHNT and CDR2 YENEEA. In nucleotides, the CDR3 is TGTGCCAGCAGCTTAGGGTCAGGGAGTGAGACCCAGTACTTC. It codes for CASSLGSGSETQYF.

This chain links TRBV27 with TRBJ2-7; 9 bases are a match to TRBD1. This CDR3 is 15 amino acids long. V trimming: 5 bases; J trimming: 2 bases; junction bases outside the gene matches: 7. Germline V gene sequence: CDR1 MNHEY, CDR2 SMNVEV (reference sequence). The CDR3 loop reads CASSRVGDRAYEQYF. CDR3 coding DNA: TGTGCCAGCAGTCGGGTTGGGGACAGGGCCTACGAGCAGTACTTC.

This clone showed up just once. The chain combines TRBV13 with TRBJ2-3; 11 bases fit TRBD2. The ends lost 5 bases at V and 2 bases at J; junction bases unmatched: 3. Germline loops: CDR1 PRHDT, CDR2 FYEKMQ (reference sequence). This CDR3 contains 15 residues. The CDR3 region is CASSRLAGPTDTQYF. The CDR3 DNA sequence: TGTGCCAGCAGCCGACTAGCGGGACCCACAGATACGCAGTATTTT.

The chain combines TRBV29-1 with TRBJ2-1; D may correspond to TRBD1 or TRBD2 (5 bases each). V was cut by 6 bases and J by 6 bases, with 9 bases left in between. Germline lookup yields CDR1 SQVTM and CDR2 ANQGSEA. This CDR3 is 11 amino acids long. The CDR3 loop reads CSVRDVNEQFF. CDR3 bases: TGCAGCGTCCGGGACGTCAATGAGCAGTTCTTC.

This chain's CDR3 is CASSTGGRLKETQYF. As DNA, the CDR3 is TGTGCCAGTAGTACGGGCGGGAGACTGAAAGAGACCCAGTACTTC. The J gene is TRBJ2-5, the V gene TRBV19, with 7 positions matching TRBD2. CDR1 is LNHDA, CDR2 SQIVND, per germline (reference sequence). The trim removed 4 bases at V and 3 bases at J, leaving 8 bases unmatched. The CDR3 is made up of 15 amino acids.

This sequence joins TRBV6-5 and TRBJ2-1, with D unresolved. Germline values: CDR1 MNHEY, CDR2 SVGAGI. The V end lost 6 bases, the J end lost 12 bases, and 18 bases lay between the germline ends. The CDR3 is made up of 13 amino acids. CDR3 DNA: TGTGCCAGCAGGAACCTGGCCGGAGCCCCGCAGTTCTTC. It codes for CASRNLAGAPQFF.